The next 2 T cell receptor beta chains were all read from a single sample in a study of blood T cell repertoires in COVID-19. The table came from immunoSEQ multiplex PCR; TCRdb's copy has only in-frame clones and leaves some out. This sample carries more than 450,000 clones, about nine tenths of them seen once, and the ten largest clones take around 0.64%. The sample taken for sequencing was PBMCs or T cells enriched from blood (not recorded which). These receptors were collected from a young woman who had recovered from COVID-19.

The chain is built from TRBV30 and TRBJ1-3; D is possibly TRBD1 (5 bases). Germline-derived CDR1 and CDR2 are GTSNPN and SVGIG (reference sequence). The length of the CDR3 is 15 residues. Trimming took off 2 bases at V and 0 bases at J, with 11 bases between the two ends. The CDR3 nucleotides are TGTGCCTGGAGTCCCCTCGGGGGCTCTGGAAACACCATATATTTT. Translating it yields CAWSPLGGSGNTIYF. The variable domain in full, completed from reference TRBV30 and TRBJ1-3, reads SQTIHQWPATLVQPVGSPLSLECTVEGTSNPNLYWYRQAAGRGLQLLFYSVGIGQISSEVPQNLSASRPQDRQFILSSKKLLLSDSGFYLCAWSPLGGSGNTIYFGEGSWLTVV.

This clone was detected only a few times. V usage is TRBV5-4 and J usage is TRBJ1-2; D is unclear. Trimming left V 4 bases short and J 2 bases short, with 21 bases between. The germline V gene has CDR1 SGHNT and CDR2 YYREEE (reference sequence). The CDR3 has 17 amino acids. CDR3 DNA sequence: TGTGCCAGCAGCCCTACATCGACAACCTTTGGGAACTATGGCTACACCTTC. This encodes CASSPTSTTFGNYGYTF.